Sequencing of this TCR beta chain was carried out in a study of cytomegalovirus exposure and HLA in healthy donors. Overall study results and limits: Confirmation in vitro established that a few CMV-associated chains were specific for CMV antigens. TCR clusters originating in the first cohort tended to co-occur in the 100 to 150 validation repertoires, according to a later analysis. Among TCR beta chains, those listed as cytomegalovirus-associated numbered over 150.

Repertoires were generated with immunoSEQ multiplex PCR, while TCRdb's copy carries only in-frame clones and drops some. The sample contains about 63,000 clones, more than 70% of which appear only once. The CDR3 runs 15 residues. Per the germline V gene, CDR1 is SQVTM and CDR2 is ANQGSEA. V lost 0 bases, J lost 0 bases, and 11 bases lay in between. As to this clone: Its specificity is unknown.

While the first cohort had hundreds of subjects, the donors belonged to the separate validation cohort of roughly 120 subjects. This chain uses TRBV29-1 with TRBJ1-2; D call uncertain. Sequenced material: PBMCs. This receptor was identified in a woman in her late teens or twenties in good health and CMV-seronegative. The CDR3 is CSVEDRTSANYGYTF. In DNA, the CDR3 is TGCAGCGTTGAAGATCGTACCTCGGCTAACTATGGCTACACCTTC.